This record looks at one TCR beta chain sequence and its context. This clone was detected once. Its binding antigen is unknown. Base qualities are not recorded, but no much larger clone differs from it by a single base. TCRbeta CDR3 regions were sequenced with the immunoSEQ Assay. After extraction, genomic DNA underwent amplification by bias-controlled multiplex PCR, followed by high-throughput sequencing. As for the original processing: Collapsing and filtering of sequences were performed to quantify the absolute abundance of each unique TCRbeta CDR3 region. T cell fraction was estimated by normalizing TCRbeta template counts to usable DNA, with usable DNA measured through amplification of reference genes found in all nucleated cells. Repertoire TCRs were annotated as SARS-CoV-2-specific by exact matching of V gene, CDR3 amino acid sequence and J gene to a known reactive TCR set. The reference SARS-CoV-2 TCR set was derived from MIRA and filtered for enrichment in COVID-19-positive ImmuneCODE repertoires, a step that removed public or cross-reactive TCRs. Drawing on the MIRA antigens, annotated TCRs were analysed further at the level of specific ORF or position within ORF. Breadth was defined as the number of annotated unique rearrangements divided by the total number of unique productive rearrangements, and depth was defined as the summed frequency of the annotated unique rearrangements. Group comparisons of TCR breadth used two-sided Wilcoxon rank-sum tests. This immuneACCESS table, as held by TCRdb, lists in-frame sequences with V and J called but not all clones. Of the missing ones, under half trace to an unresolved V gene in checked studies; the others have no known cause. Clone size and the V and J calls come from that table; the DNA yielded D and trimming. This sample comprises about half a million clones, about nine tenths of them detected only once. Around 1.6% of the sample belongs to the ten largest clones.

The treatment or condition label corresponds to: some 20 received Ad26.COV2.S at low or high dose, single or two shots; roughly five received placebo; per-sample allocation not given. For vaccine and placebo recipients, the sequenced repertoires came from samples collected on day 63 after the first injection. Cohort 1b enrolled 20 to 30 adults aged 18-55 years at a single site in Boston, USA, between 29 July and 7 August 2020. Ad26.COV2.S was a replication-incompetent adenovirus type 26 vector expressing a prefusion-stabilized SARS-CoV-2 spike protein from the original Wuhan strain. The data were taken from a study of Ad26.COV2.S vaccination and SARS-CoV-2 variants (dated by TCRdb to about 2021). Turning to the overall study: Vaccine-arm donors came from COV1001, a multicentre, randomized, double-blind, placebo-controlled phase I-IIa trial of Ad26.COV2.S in healthy adults. Ad26.COV2.S was given intramuscularly at 5x10^10 or 1x10^11 viral particles, as a single shot or as two shots 56 days apart. Sequencing of the TCRbeta repertoire served to evaluate the specificity and breadth of SARS-CoV-2-reactive T cell receptors following Ad26.COV2.S vaccination. A total of 32 samples were included in the TCR-sequenced set, comprising roughly 19 Ad26.COV2.S vaccine recipients, 5 placebo recipients and 8 SARS-CoV-2 convalescent individuals. Participants in the trial were split at random into five groups of five each, receiving low-dose or high-dose Ad26.COV2.S once or twice, or else placebo on both occasions. Investigators did not know the trial group allocation while performing experiments and assessing outcomes. Paper-wide results and their limitations: After vaccination, substantial breadth of spike-specific CD8+ and CD4+ T cell responses was reported. Spike-specific TCR breadth was higher in Ad26.COV2.S recipients than in placebo recipients (P = 0.0014). The study lacked the statistical power to compare responses across vaccine doses or regimens. Vaccine and placebo recipients had comparable non-spike TCR breadth, which fits with the vaccine containing only spike. The authors noted that total T cell responses may have been underestimated by the TCR breadth and depth analyses.

Trimming costs V 2 bases and J 4 bases, and their ends lie 3 bases apart. Reading from cysteine to phenylalanine, the CDR3 counts 13 amino acids. Of all the DNA, just the CDR3 is kept, 39 bases in frame from base 1. This TCR was sampled from a person aged 18 to 59 who received the Ad26.COV2.S COVID-19 vaccine or a placebo. The sequence links TRBV12-3 or TRBV12-4 to TRBJ1-6; confidence is insufficient to name the D gene. The source material was peripheral blood, sampled in a trial of Ad26.COV2.S vaccine versus placebo. For the CDR3, the sequence is CASSLQYNSPLHF. The nucleotides are TGTGCCAGCAGTTTACAATATAATTCACCCCTCCACTTT.